The subject of this entry is one T cell receptor (beta chain). Its antigen is not identified. Trimming removed 3 bases from V and 5 bases from J; junction bases left unmatched: 7. This CDR3 has 15 amino acids. The germline gives CDR1 MNHEY, CDR2 SVGAGI. TCRdb keeps only in-frame clones here, not all; method: immunoSEQ multiplex PCR. The sample includes about 16,000 clones, around 86% of them seen just once. This sample is part of a study of lymphopenia after photon versus proton radiotherapy. Study-wide results and caveats: Survival link was tested only in deceased patients; proton benefit remains a possibility. After lymphocyte nadir, photon-treated repertoires showed oligoclonal expansion, especially CD8+ Temra. Relative stability marked proton patients; photon patients lost diversity and naive cells.

The receptor comes from a man aged 65-85 years with pancreatic cancer. Sequencing used peripheral blood, obtained from a patient treated with proton-based radiotherapy. The chain has TRBV6-5 and TRBJ2-1; 7 bases map to TRBD1. CDR3 sequence: CASSYPGTENNEQFF. As DNA, the CDR3 is TGTGCCAGCAGTTATCCCGGGACAGAAAACAATGAGCAGTTCTTC.